Following are 25 T cell receptor beta chains from one sample sequenced in a study of STAT3 mutations in large granular lymphocyte leukemia. Study-level points and caveats: In T-cell large granular lymphocyte leukemia, about half of patients showed multiple immunodominant subclonotypes.

Profiled with immunoSEQ multiplex PCR; TCRdb holds only in-frame clones, not every one. Of some 30,000 clones in the sample, about 80% are singletons; the top ten hold approximately 30%. These receptors have no known antigen. The sample taken for sequencing was peripheral blood mononuclear cells. The source of these receptors is a woman between 50 and 59 years old with T-cell large granular lymphocyte leukemia. Some clones in this sample may be carry-over from other donors' samples.

The chain combines TRBV28 with TRBJ2-1; TRBD2 agrees at 9 bases. Per the germline V gene, CDR1 is MDHEN and CDR2 is SYDVKM. The CDR3 totals 15 residues. Trimming cost V 5 bases and J 9 bases; bases outside gene matches: 11. This CDR3 is CASSPTAGGRTEQFF. As DNA, the CDR3 is TGTGCCAGCAGTCCAACAGCGGGAGGAAGAACTGAGCAGTTCTTC.

This sequence joins TRBV5-4 and TRBJ1-5, with D maybe TRBD1 (6 bases). The CDR3 extends over 14 amino acids. The germline V and J ends were trimmed by 3 bases and 1 base, with 8 bases remaining between them. Germline V gene sequence: CDR1 SGHNT, CDR2 YYREEE (reference sequence). The DNA for the CDR3 is TGTGCCAGCAGCTCCGACAGGAGCAATCAGCCCCAGCATTTT. Residues: CASSSDRSNQPQHF.

This clone was observed a single time. The CDR3 DNA follows: TGTGCCATCAGTGAGGCCCCGCAACAGGGAGACAATCAGCCCCAGCATTTT. It is translated as CAISEAPQQGDNQPQHF. The chain is built from TRBV10-3 and TRBJ1-5, with a weak D call TRBD1 (6 bases). Trimming removed 2 bases at V and 3 bases at J, with 17 bases between. CDR1 ENHRY and CDR2 SYGVKD come from the germline V gene. CDR3 size: 17 residues.

V is TRBV5-1 and J is TRBJ2-1; D is possibly TRBD2 (6 bases). V gave up 3 bases and J gave up 0 bases, with 10 bases separating them. CDR1 is SGHRS and CDR2 is YFSETQ in the germline V gene. The CDR3 sequence is 15 residues long. As DNA, the CDR3 is TGCGCCAGCAGCTCCGGGACTCGCTCCTACAATGAGCAGTTCTTC. Amino acid sequence: CASSSGTRSYNEQFF.

This chain uses TRBV5-1 with TRBJ2-3, with D possibly being TRBD2 (5 bases). V was cut by 4 bases and J by 0 bases, with 9 bases left in between. The CDR3 runs 14 residues. Germline V gene sequence: CDR1 SGHRS, CDR2 YFSETQ. The CDR3 coding sequence is TGCGCCAGCAGCCGAGAGGGTAGCACAGATACGCAGTATTTT. Protein product: CASSREGSTDTQYF.

This clone was seen once. The chain links TRBV9 to TRBJ1-2; D possibly corresponds to TRBD1 (5 bases). Trimming pared 0 bases from V and 1 base from J, leaving 7 bases between. The CDR3 runs 14 residues. CDR1 is SGDLS and CDR2 is YYNGEE in the germline V gene. CDR3 amino acids: CASSVVDSNYGYTF. DNA for the CDR3: TGTGCCAGCAGCGTAGTCGACAGTAACTATGGCTACACCTTC. Drawing the rest from reference TRBV9 and TRBJ1-2, the complete variable domain is DSGVTQTPKHLITATGQRVTLRCSPRSGDLSVYWYQQSLDQGLQFLIQYYNGEERAKGNILERFSAQQFPDLHSELNLSSLELGDSALYFCASSVVDSNYGYTFGSGTRLTVV.

The chain couples TRBV29-1 to TRBJ2-5, with unresolved D. With 4 bases removed from V and 4 bases from J, the gap between germline ends came to 10 bases. The CDR3 sequence is 12 residues long. Germline CDR1 is SQVTM and CDR2 is ANQGSEA. In nucleotides, the CDR3 is TGCAGCGTTGGAGCTTCTCGAGAGACCCAGTACTTC. Translation: CSVGASRETQYF. Drawing the rest from reference TRBV29-1 and TRBJ2-5, the complete variable domain is SAVISQKPSRDICQRGTSLTIQCQVDSQVTMMFWYRQQPGQSLTLIATANQGSEATYESGFVIDKFPISRPNLTFSTLTVSNMSPEDSSIYLCSVGASRETQYFGPGTRLLVL.

The chain employs TRBV7-9 and TRBJ2-7; 7 bases agree with TRBD1. J lost 0 bases, V lost 5 bases, and 4 bases had no gene match. The CDR3 sequence is 14 residues long. Germline CDR1 reads SEHNR; CDR2 reads FQNEAQ (reference sequence). As DNA, the CDR3 is TGTGCCAGCAGCACTGGGGACAGCTCCTACGAGCAGTACTTC. Protein product: CASSTGDSSYEQYF.

V usage is TRBV9 and J usage is TRBJ2-1, with TRBD2 matching 13 bases. Trimming at V came to 3 bases and at J to 6 bases, leaving 6 bases not matched to a gene. The CDR3 spans 16 residues. The V gene's germline CDR1 is SGDLS and CDR2 YYNGEE. CDR3 in DNA: TGTGCCAGCAGCGCCACCCGACTAGCGGGAGGCAATGAGCAGTTCTTC. This codes for CASSATRLAGGNEQFF.

As for this clone: One end of the junction fails to match germline, which may point to a read error. The chain couples TRBV20-1 to TRBJ2-4; D call uncertain. CDR1 and CDR2 (germline): DFQATT, SNEGSKA (reference sequence). This CDR3 has 8 amino acids. CDR3 nucleotides: TGCAGTGCTAGAGGTGTACACTTC. As protein: CSARGVHF.

This chain uses TRBV5-4 with TRBJ2-1, with 8 bases matching TRBD2. CDR1 is SGHNT, CDR2 YYREEE, per germline (reference sequence). The CDR3 is made up of 16 amino acids. V was clipped by 3 bases and J by 2 bases; unmatched bases: 7. CDR3 amino acids: CASSWPGTSPYNEQFF. The CDR3 coding sequence is TGTGCCAGCAGCTGGCCTGGGACTAGTCCCTACAATGAGCAGTTCTTC.

The CDR3 sequence: CASSQWRGEYEQYF. The CDR3 coding sequence is TGCGCCAGCAGCCAGTGGAGGGGGGAGTACGAGCAGTACTTC. This chain links TRBV4-3 with TRBJ2-5, with D perhaps being TRBD1 or TRBD2 (6 bases each). Gene TRBJ2-7 matches the end of the DNA better, so the J call may be wrong. Germline V gives CDR1 LGHNA, CDR2 YSLEER. The CDR3 length is 14 residues.

This chain links TRBV29-1 with TRBJ2-1; no definite D call. The germline CDR1 and CDR2 sequences are SQVTM and ANQGSEA. V was cut by 3 bases and J by 8 bases, with 11 bases left in between. CDR3 length equals 12 residues. CDR3 DNA sequence: TGCAGCGTTGAGGTGGTTCACGATGAGCAGTTCTTC. Its translation: CSVEVVHDEQFF.

The rearrangement joins TRBV19 to TRBJ1-1, with no clear D. Germline V gives CDR1 LNHDA, CDR2 SQIVND (reference sequence). The CDR3 is 15 residues long. Trimming removed 4 bases from V and 0 bases from J, with 12 bases in between. The CDR3 sequence: CASSRETTMNTEAFF. The CDR3 nucleotides are TGTGCCAGTAGTAGGGAGACAACCATGAACACTGAAGCTTTCTTT.

This chain joins TRBV18 and TRBJ2-1; D gene ambiguous. The CDR3 contains 17 residues. Per germline, CDR1 KGHSH and CDR2 LQKENI. V lost 0 bases and J 0 bases, leaving 12 bases between the germline ends. CDR3 nucleotide sequence: TGTGCCAGCTCACCACCGAATTCGGAGAGCTCCTACAATGAGCAGTTCTTC. Amino acids: CASSPPNSESSYNEQFF.

There are a few counts of this clone. V gene TRBV10-1 combines with J gene TRBJ2-7; 7 nucleotides agree with TRBD1. The CDR3 length is 12 residues. The trim removed 4 bases at V and 3 bases at J, leaving 0 bases unmatched. Germline V gene sequence: CDR1 WNHNN, CDR2 SYGVQD (reference sequence). The CDR3 region has the DNA TGCGCCAGCAGTGGGGACAGCTACGAGCAGTACTTC. It codes for CASSGDSYEQYF.

The CDR3 region has the DNA TGCGCCAGCCGCCTAGACGTAGCGAGAGATACGCAGTATTTT. The encoded protein is CASRLDVARDTQYF. The rearrangement links TRBV5-1 to TRBJ2-3; possible D gene TRBD2, 5 bases. Between the trimmed V and J ends, which lost 7 bases and 5 bases, there was a span of 17 bases. The CDR3 covers 14 residues. Looked up from germline, CDR1 is SGHRS and CDR2 is YFSETQ.

This chain uses TRBV5-4 with TRBJ2-6, with 10 nucleotides matching TRBD1. This CDR3 has 15 amino acids. With V trimmed by 4 bases and J by 2 bases, 0 bases remained unmatched. CDR1 SGHNT and CDR2 YYREEE come from the germline V gene (reference sequence). The CDR3 loop is CASSGTGAGANVLTF. Written as DNA, the CDR3 is TGTGCCAGCAGCGGGACAGGGGCTGGGGCCAACGTCCTGACTTTC. The whole variable domain, remainder taken from reference TRBV5-4 and TRBJ2-6, is ETGVTQSPTHLIKTRGQQVTLRCSSQSGHNTVSWYQQALGQGPQFIFQYYREEENGRGNFPPRFSGLQFPNYSSELNVNALELDDSALYLCASSGTGAGANVLTFGAGSRLTVL.

The chain has TRBV7-9 and TRBJ1-1, with a possible D match to TRBD1 (5 bases). There are 14 residues in the CDR3. CDR1 and CDR2 from the germline V gene are SEHNR and FQNEAQ (reference sequence). V lost 4 bases and J 7 bases, leaving 16 bases between the germline ends. DNA of the CDR3: TGTGCCAGCAGCTCCCCGGCGGGGGGTCTTGAAGCTTTCTTT. Protein sequence: CASSSPAGGLEAFF.

The V call is TRBV7-9, the J call TRBJ1-4; D is unclear. Germline assignment: CDR1 SEHNR and CDR2 FQNEAQ (reference sequence). V shed 5 bases and J shed 6 bases, with 13 bases lying between them. There are 14 residues in the CDR3. The CDR3 loop is CASSPRRADEKLFF. The CDR3 bases are TGTGCCAGCAGCCCCCGAAGAGCTGATGAAAAACTGTTTTTT.

The chain links TRBV30 to TRBJ1-5; possibly TRBD1 for D (5 bases). The V and J ends lost 1 base and 6 bases respectively, with 13 bases between them. Germline V gene data show CDR1 as GTSNPN and CDR2 as SVGIG (reference sequence). The CDR3 is made up of 14 amino acids. In nucleotides, the CDR3 is TGTGCCTGGAGTGGCGGGGGTGGTCTTCAGCCCCAGCATTTT. It translates to CAWSGGGGLQPQHF.

The rearrangement uses TRBV5-1 and TRBJ2-1; maybe TRBD1 (5 bases). Per germline, CDR1 SGHRS and CDR2 YFSETQ. The CDR3 consists of 16 residues. With 1 base removed from V and 5 bases from J, the gap between germline ends came to 16 bases. CDR3 sequence (DNA): TGCGCCAGCAGCTTGAGGGGCGGTGGCGGAGACAATGAGCAGTTCTTC. This gives the protein CASSLRGGGGDNEQFF.

The CDR3 loop reads CASSLRGGRRYEQYF. In DNA form, the CDR3 reads TGTGCCAGCAGCTTGCGTGGCGGGAGGAGGTACGAGCAGTACTTC. The chain has TRBV5-4 and TRBJ2-7; TRBD2 aligns across 8 bases. The length of the CDR3 is 15 residues. The V gene end was trimmed by 1 base and the J gene end by 4 bases; junction bases not matched to a gene: 7. Germline loops: CDR1 SGHNT, CDR2 YYREEE (reference sequence). Looking up the rest from reference TRBV5-4 and TRBJ2-7 gives the full variable domain: ETGVTQSPTHLIKTRGQQVTLRCSSQSGHNTVSWYQQALGQGPQFIFQYYREEENGRGNFPPRFSGLQFPNYSSELNVNALELDDSALYLCASSLRGGRRYEQYFGPGTRLTVT.

The V gene is TRBV7-2, the J gene TRBJ2-2, with D hard to call. Germline V CDR1 and CDR2: SGHTA, FQGNSA. V lost 5 bases and J lost 3, with 7 bases in between. The CDR3 totals 13 residues. Here the CDR3 reads CASSPRYTGELFF. CDR3 bases: TGTGCCAGCAGCCCCCGATACACCGGGGAGCTGTTTTTT.

V gene TRBV7-9 combines with J gene TRBJ1-2; the D gene is possibly TRBD1 (5 bases). CDR1 is SEHNR and CDR2 is FQNEAQ in the germline V gene (reference sequence). The ends were cut back, 3 bases at V and 1 base at J, with 9 bases in the middle. This CDR3 is built from 14 residues. CDR3 sequence reads: CASSFGQGNYGYTF. The CDR3 DNA is TGTGCCAGCAGCTTTGGGCAGGGTAACTATGGCTACACCTTC. Full variable domain (outside the CDR3, taken from reference TRBV7-9 and TRBJ1-2): DTGVSQNPRHKITKRGQNVTFRCDPISEHNRLYWYRQTLGQGPEFLTYFQNEAQLEKSRLLSDRFSAERPKGSFSTLEIQRTEQGDSAMYLCASSFGQGNYGYTFGSGTRLTVV.